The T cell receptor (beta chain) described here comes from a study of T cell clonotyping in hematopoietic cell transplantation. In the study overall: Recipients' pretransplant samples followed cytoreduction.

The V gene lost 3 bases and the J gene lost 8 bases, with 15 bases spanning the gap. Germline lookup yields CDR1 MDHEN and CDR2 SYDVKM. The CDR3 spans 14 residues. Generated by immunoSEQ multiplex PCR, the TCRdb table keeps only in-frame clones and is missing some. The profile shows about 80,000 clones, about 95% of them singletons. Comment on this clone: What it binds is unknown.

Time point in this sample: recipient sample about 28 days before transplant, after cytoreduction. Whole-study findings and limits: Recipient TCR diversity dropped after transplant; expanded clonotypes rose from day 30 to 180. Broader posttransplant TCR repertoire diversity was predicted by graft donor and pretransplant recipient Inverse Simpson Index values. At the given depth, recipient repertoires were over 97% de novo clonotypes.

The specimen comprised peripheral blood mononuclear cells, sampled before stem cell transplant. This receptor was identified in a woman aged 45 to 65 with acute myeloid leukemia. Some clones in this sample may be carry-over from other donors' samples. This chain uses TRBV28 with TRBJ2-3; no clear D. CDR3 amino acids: CASSLPRNLGTQYF. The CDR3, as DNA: TGTGCCAGCAGTTTGCCCAGAAACCTAGGTACGCAGTATTTT.